This T cell receptor (beta chain) is from a study of human T cells and chemical hapten exposure. In the study overall: All patients underwent weekly scalp dosing with diphenylcyclopropenone for the full roughly 25-week study. Enrolled patients were predominantly female and had alopecia areata, totalis or universalis. Small volume differences among pooled libraries mainly caused per-sample TCR yield variation.

In the authors' workflow: Sample TCR counts, which ranged from about 20,000 to 700,000, had a median of 95,638. TCRdb recomputed calls from the RACE reads with MiXCR, one row per CDR3 protein. None of the V and J calls come from the authors' own analysis; TCRdb made them. The data show around 380,000 distinct CDR3 sequences, 4.5% to 7% seen once. CDR1 and CDR2 (germline): SQVTM, ANQGSEA. V lost 1 base and J 2 bases, leaving 6 bases between the germline ends. The CDR3 runs to 13 residues. This clonotype was detected ten times or more. Time point described: pre-sensitization, week 0. Treatment indicated: therapeutic diphenylcyclopropenone sensitization with weekly scalp DPC.

The TCR was taken from a woman younger than 35 with alopecia areata. Some clones in this sample may be carry-over from other donors' samples. The sequencing here drew on whole blood, taken in connection with sensitization to the hapten diphenylcyclopropenone (DPC). V gene TRBV29-1 combines with J gene TRBJ1-5, with D hard to call. The CDR3 loop is CSVEVQGNQPQHF. Written as DNA, the CDR3 is TGCAGCGTTGAAGTTCAGGGCAATCAGCCCCAGCATTTT.